Shown below are 14 T cell receptor beta chains from a single sample sequenced in a study of blood T cell repertoires in COVID-19. The repertoire was sequenced with immunoSEQ multiplex PCR; TCRdb's copy has only in-frame clones and lacks some. This table has 200,000 to 250,000 clones, around four fifths appearing once. Sequenced sample: peripheral blood. The receptor source for this set is an elderly woman with active or convalescent COVID-19.

The rearrangement links TRBV5-1 to TRBJ2-1; TRBD2 aligns across 7 bases. CDR1 is SGHRS and CDR2 is YFSETQ in the germline V gene. The ends lost 3 bases at V and 5 bases at J; junction bases unmatched: 17. The CDR3 is 18 residues long. CDR3 DNA: TGCGCCAGCAGCTCCCTAGGGGAGGGCCTCAAGGGGAACAATGAGCAGTTCTTC. Translating it yields CASSSLGEGLKGNNEQFF.

This chain joins TRBV2 and TRBJ2-7; 9 bases map to TRBD1. V lost 4 bases, J lost 5 bases, and 3 bases stayed unmatched. CDR1 is SNHLY, CDR2 FYNNEI, per germline. The CDR3 length is 13 residues. In DNA form, the CDR3 reads TGTGCCAGCAGTGGAACAGGGGGCCACGAGCAGTACTTC. Translating it yields CASSGTGGHEQYF.

The chain links TRBV5-1 to TRBJ1-2; 8 bases line up with TRBD1. The J segment lost 6 bases and the V segment lost 4 bases, leaving 8 bases of the junction unmatched. This CDR3 has 14 amino acids. Germline assignment: CDR1 SGHRS and CDR2 YFSETQ. The CDR3, as DNA: TGCGCCAGCAGCACGGACAGGGATCGACATGGCTACACCTTC. This sequence encodes CASSTDRDRHGYTF.

The chain links TRBV6-2 or TRBV6-3 to TRBJ2-5, with TRBD2 identical over 10 bases. This CDR3 spans 17 amino acids. Germline lookup yields CDR1 MNHEY and CDR2 SVGEGT. The V and J ends lost 0 bases and 5 bases, in that order; junction bases with no gene match: 9. CDR3 coding DNA: TGTGCCAGCAGTTACTCGTTGAGCGGGGGGGATCGGGAGACCCAGTACTTC. Translating gives CASSYSLSGGDRETQYF.

The chain is built from TRBV19 and TRBJ1-1; 7 bases agree with TRBD1. Germline trimming cut 5 bases from V and 11 bases from J; bases unmatched to any gene: 11. CDR1 and CDR2 from the germline V gene are LNHDA and SQIVND (reference sequence). The CDR3 extends over 13 amino acids. The chain's CDR3 is CASSLGQAARAFF. DNA for the CDR3: TGTGCCAGTAGTCTTGGACAGGCCGCGCGGGCTTTCTTT. The full variable domain, completed using reference TRBV19 and TRBJ1-1, is DGGITQSPKYLFRKEGQNVTLSCEQNLNHDAMYWYRQDPGQGLRLIYYSQIVNDFQKGDIAEGYSVSREKKESFPLTVTSAQKNPTAFYLCASSLGQAARAFFGQGTRLTVV.

CDR3 sequence reads: CASSLASGGTSLRGYEQYF. The CDR3, as DNA: TGTGCCAGCAGCTTGGCTAGCGGGGGGACGTCTTTGCGGGGCTACGAGCAGTACTTC. The rearrangement uses TRBV7-2 and TRBJ2-7, with 11 bases lining up with TRBD2. Germline V lookup: CDR1 SGHTA, CDR2 FQGNSA. V shed 3 bases, J shed 3 bases, and the junction held 16 bases outside the gene matches. This CDR3 comprises 19 residues. Variable domain in full (rest from reference TRBV7-2 and TRBJ2-7): GAGVSQSPSNKVTEKGKDVELRCDPISGHTALYWYRQSLGQGLEFLIYFQGNSAPDKSGLPSDRFSAERTGGSVSTLTIQRTQQEDSAVYLCASSLASGGTSLRGYEQYFGPGTRLTVT.

The chain joins TRBV27 to TRBJ1-2; TRBD1 matches at 9 bases. CDR1 and CDR2 from the germline V gene are MNHEY and SMNVEV (reference sequence). V gave up 8 bases and J gave up 4 bases; unmatched junction bases: 11. CDR3 length: 15 amino acids. The CDR3 reads CASGIRTGERYGYTF. CDR3 in DNA: TGTGCCAGCGGAATTCGGACAGGGGAACGCTATGGCTACACCTTC.

This clone has a handful of counts. This chain uses TRBV29-1 with TRBJ1-1; no definite D call. Germline CDR1 is SQVTM and CDR2 is ANQGSEA. This CDR3 has 13 amino acids. Trimming removed 7 bases from V and 5 bases from J, with 17 bases in between. The CDR3 reads CSGQIRLETEAFF. The CDR3 DNA is TGCAGCGGCCAAATCAGGTTAGAGACTGAAGCTTTCTTT.

This clone was counted once. The chain has TRBV29-1 and TRBJ1-1; TRBD1 agrees at 8 bases. Germline lookup yields CDR1 SQVTM and CDR2 ANQGSEA. Trimming at V came to 0 bases and at J to 8 bases, leaving 8 bases not matched to a gene. The CDR3 totals 14 residues. The CDR3 sequence: CSVEDLLGTGEAFF. In DNA, the CDR3 is TGCAGCGTTGAAGACCTCCTCGGGACAGGAGAAGCTTTCTTT.

This chain links TRBV6-1 with TRBJ1-5; D perhaps matches TRBD1 (6 bases). CDR3 length: 17 residues. From germline, CDR1 is MNHNS and CDR2 SASEGT. Trimming left V 4 bases short and J 0 bases short, with 16 bases between. The CDR3 spells CASSGSPGHYSNQPQHF. In nucleotides, the CDR3 is TGTGCCAGCAGTGGTAGTCCGGGACATTATAGCAATCAGCCCCAGCATTTT.

This chain uses TRBV7-9 with TRBJ2-1; 12 bases map to TRBD2. The CDR3 extends over 15 amino acids. Germline CDR1 is SEHNR and CDR2 is FQNEAQ (reference sequence). The V and J ends lost 5 bases and 8 bases, in that order; junction bases with no gene match: 7. The CDR3: CASSQMRLAGDEQFF. CDR3 bases: TGTGCCAGCAGCCAAATGCGACTAGCGGGGGATGAGCAGTTCTTC.

The chain has TRBV18 and TRBJ1-3; D is perhaps TRBD1 (6 bases). From germline, CDR1 is KGHSH and CDR2 LQKENI. This CDR3 has 16 amino acids. V lost 4 bases and J lost 2, with 15 bases in between. The CDR3 here is CASSLNPSGAGNTIYF. The CDR3 DNA reads as TGTGCCAGCTCACTAAATCCTTCAGGGGCTGGAAACACCATATATTTT.

The chain combines TRBV7-2 with TRBJ1-1; 9 bases map to TRBD1. This CDR3 is 14 amino acids long. Germline V gives CDR1 SGHTA, CDR2 FQGNSA. V dropped 2 bases and J dropped 8; count of bases not matched to a gene: 6. CDR3 DNA: TGTGCCAGCAGCTTATTTAGTGGACAGGGGGAAGCTTTCTTT. It codes for CASSLFSGQGEAFF.

CDR3 amino acids: CASSGRGPGYGYTF. CDR3 DNA sequence: TGTGCCAGCAGTGGGAGGGGGCCCGGCTATGGCTACACCTTC. The V call is TRBV2, the J call TRBJ1-2; TRBD1 matches at 7 bases. The CDR3 sequence is 14 residues long. V shed 4 bases and J 4 bases; nucleotides not matched to a gene: 6. In germline, CDR1 is SNHLY, CDR2 FYNNEI.